This T cell receptor beta chain was sequenced for a study of identical twins. TCRdb processed the 5' RACE reads anew with MiXCR; each CDR3 protein has one entry. The top ten hold about 2.7% of the sample, which has approximately 500,000 distinct CDR3 sequences, approximately 25% seen once. V was pared by 1 base and J by 4 bases, with 19 bases between. The CDR3 runs to 16 residues. Germline lookup yields CDR1 DFQATT and CDR2 SNEGSKA (reference sequence). The same specimen was also included in a second study, on T cells expressing NK-cell markers. This second report adds: CD3+CD56+NKG2C+, CD3+CD56+NKG2C- and CD3+CD56-NKG2C+ T cells, once sorted, supplied the TCR beta repertoires. Dominant NKG2C+ clonotypes in about 6 donors made up about 1.0-7.0% of CD8+ T cells.

This sequence originates from a woman aged 18-29 years in good health. The source material was CD4+ T cells sorted from blood. This chain connects TRBV20-1 to TRBJ2-5, with a possible D match to TRBD1 (6 bases). CDR3 bases: TGCAGTGCTAGAGGGTCAGGCAGGGGCGTTCTAGAGACCCAGTACTTC. Translating it yields CSARGSGRGVLETQYF.